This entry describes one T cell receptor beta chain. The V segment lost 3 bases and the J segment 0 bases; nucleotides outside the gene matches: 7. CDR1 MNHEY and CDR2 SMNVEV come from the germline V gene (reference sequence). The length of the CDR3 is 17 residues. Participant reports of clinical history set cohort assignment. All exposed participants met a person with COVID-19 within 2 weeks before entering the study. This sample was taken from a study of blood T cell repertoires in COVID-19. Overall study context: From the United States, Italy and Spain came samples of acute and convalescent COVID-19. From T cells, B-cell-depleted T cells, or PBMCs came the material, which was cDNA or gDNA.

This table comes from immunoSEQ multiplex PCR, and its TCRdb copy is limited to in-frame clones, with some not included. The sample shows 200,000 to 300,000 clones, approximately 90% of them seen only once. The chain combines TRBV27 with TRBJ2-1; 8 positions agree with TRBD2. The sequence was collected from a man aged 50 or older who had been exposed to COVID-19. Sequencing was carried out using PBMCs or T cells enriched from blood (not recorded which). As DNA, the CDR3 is TGTGCCAGCAGTTTGGGGCGGCGGGGGGACTCCTACAATGAGCAGTTCTTC. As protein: CASSLGRRGDSYNEQFF.